One sample yielded the 13 T cell receptor beta chains listed below, sequenced in a study of T cell responses to AZD1222 COVID-19 vaccine. Generated by immunoSEQ multiplex PCR, the TCRdb table keeps only in-frame clones and is missing some. The sample shows over 150,000 clones, approximately 93% of them seen only once. Sequences were derived from peripheral blood, sampled 28 days after the second AZD1222 dose. These receptors all come from an adult who received the AZD1222 COVID-19 vaccine.

The CDR3 bases are TGTGCCAGCAGCCCCGACGGTAGCTCCTACAATGAGCAGTTCTTC. It yields the protein CASSPDGSSYNEQFF. The rearrangement joins TRBV4-2 to TRBJ2-1; D is undetermined. The V end was cut by 4 bases, the J end by 0 bases, with 10 bases between. Germline V gives CDR1 LGHNA, CDR2 YNFKEQ. The CDR3 has 15 residues.

This clone showed up just a few times. V gene TRBV6-1 combines with J gene TRBJ1-5; no firm D call. The CDR3 sequence is 14 residues long. Germline CDR1 MNHNS, CDR2 SASEGT. V was shortened by 1 base and J by 7 bases, with 11 bases between the two germline ends. The CDR3 here is CASSEGWGAQPQHF. CDR3 sequence (DNA): TGTGCCAGCAGTGAAGGATGGGGTGCCCAGCCCCAGCATTTT.

This clone has a single count. This chain uses TRBV10-3 with TRBJ2-3, with TRBD1 as a possible D gene (6 bases). The CDR3 contains 13 residues. Germline V CDR1 and CDR2: ENHRY, SYGVKD. The V end was cut by 6 bases, the J end by 3 bases, with 10 bases between. CDR3 sequence (DNA): TGTGCCATCAGCCAACAGGGAACAGATACGCAGTATTTT. It codes for CAISQQGTDTQYF.

This clone has a single count. The chain has TRBV3-1 (or the pseudogene TRBV3-2) and TRBJ1-1; 12 bases are a match to TRBD1. CDR3 size: 17 residues. In germline, CDR1 is LGHDT, CDR2 YNNKEL (reference sequence). Trimming took 3 bases from V and 1 from J; bases not matched to a gene: 6. The CDR3 is CASSHLGTGGSNTEAFF. The CDR3 region has the DNA TGTGCCAGCAGCCACCTCGGGACAGGGGGCTCGAACACTGAAGCTTTCTTT.

The chain has TRBV6-6 and TRBJ2-2; TRBD2 matches at 9 bases. The CDR3 length is 15 residues. V dropped 7 bases and J dropped 3; count of bases not matched to a gene: 6. Germline CDR1 MNHNY, CDR2 SVGAGI (reference sequence). CDR3: CASTTGTSYTGELFF. The CDR3 bases are TGTGCCAGCACAACAGGGACTAGCTACACCGGGGAGCTGTTTTTT.

For the CDR3, the DNA is TGTGCCAGCAGCCCACGGACGGCTGATGAAGCTTTCTTT. Protein product: CASSPRTADEAFF. This chain joins TRBV7-2 and TRBJ1-1; no firm D call. Germline lookup yields CDR1 SGHTA and CDR2 FQGNSA. The CDR3 covers 13 residues. V lost 5 bases, J lost 7 bases, and 14 bases lay in between. Looking up the rest from reference TRBV7-2 and TRBJ1-1 gives the full variable domain: GAGVSQSPSNKVTEKGKDVELRCDPISGHTALYWYRQSLGQGLEFLIYFQGNSAPDKSGLPSDRFSAERTGGSVSTLTIQRTQQEDSAVYLCASSPRTADEAFFGQGTRLTVV.

The rearrangement uses TRBV7-2 and TRBJ2-6, with D maybe TRBD1 (6 bases). The CDR3 length is 16 residues. V shed 5 bases and J shed 2 bases, with 13 bases lying between them. CDR1 SGHTA and CDR2 FQGNSA come from the germline V gene. CDR3 region: CASSLQGAAGANVLTF. In nucleotides, the CDR3 is TGTGCCAGCAGCCTACAGGGTGCGGCTGGGGCCAACGTCCTGACTTTC. Supplemented by reference TRBV7-2 and TRBJ2-6, the full variable domain reads GAGVSQSPSNKVTEKGKDVELRCDPISGHTALYWYRQSLGQGLEFLIYFQGNSAPDKSGLPSDRFSAERTGGSVSTLTIQRTQQEDSAVYLCASSLQGAAGANVLTFGAGSRLTVL.

The chain recombines TRBV7-3 with TRBJ2-1; D may correspond to TRBD1 or TRBD2 (5 bases each). V lost 1 base and J 2 bases, leaving 9 bases between the germline ends. This CDR3 spans 15 amino acids. Germline loops: CDR1 SGHTA, CDR2 FQGTGA. CDR3 in amino acids: CASSLSPGPYNEQFF. In DNA form, the CDR3 reads TGTGCCAGCAGCTTAAGTCCGGGACCCTACAATGAGCAGTTCTTC.

V usage is TRBV4-2 and J usage is TRBJ2-7; 11 nucleotides align to TRBD1. CDR1 LGHNA and CDR2 YNFKEQ come from the germline V gene. Unmatched junction bases numbered 8, after V lost 4 bases and J lost 0 bases. There are 17 residues in the CDR3. Here the CDR3 reads CASSRLGQGAYSYEQYF. The CDR3 DNA is TGTGCCAGCAGCCGACTAGGACAGGGGGCCTACTCCTACGAGCAGTACTTC.

CDR3 sequence reads: CASIAKRFTDTQYF. For the CDR3, the DNA is TGTGCCAGCATCGCGAAACGGTTCACAGATACGCAGTATTTT. This sequence joins TRBV6-5 and TRBJ2-3; D is ambiguous. CDR1 MNHEY and CDR2 SVGAGI come from the germline V gene. The CDR3 length is 14 residues. Between the trimmed V and J ends, which lost 7 bases and 2 bases, there was a span of 13 bases.

The chain uses TRBV25-1 and TRBJ1-6, with a possible D match to TRBD1 (5 bases). Germline V gives CDR1 MGHDK, CDR2 SYGVNS. The CDR3 totals 16 residues. The V end lost 4 bases, the J end lost 9 bases, and 19 bases lay between the germline ends. As DNA, the CDR3 is TGTGCCAGCAGTGCCCCCCGGGGACCCGGGGGTTCACCCCTCCACTTT. Translation: CASSAPRGPGGSPLHF.

The chain links TRBV10-1 to TRBJ1-6, with D maybe TRBD1 (5 bases). Per the germline V gene, CDR1 is WNHNN and CDR2 is SYGVQD (reference sequence). Between the trimmed V and J ends, which lost 2 bases and 9 bases, there was a span of 8 bases. This CDR3 region has 13 residues. CDR3 amino acids: CASSEGARSPLHF. The CDR3 nucleotides are TGCGCCAGCAGTGAGGGGGCGCGTTCACCCCTCCACTTT.

The chain joins TRBV7-2 to TRBJ2-7; D unresolved. In germline, CDR1 is SGHTA, CDR2 FQGNSA. Trimming removed 0 bases at V and 9 bases at J, with 12 bases between. The CDR3 consists of 13 residues. The CDR3 sequence: CASSLAPPLGQYF. For the CDR3, the DNA is TGTGCCAGCAGCTTAGCACCCCCACTTGGGCAGTACTTC.